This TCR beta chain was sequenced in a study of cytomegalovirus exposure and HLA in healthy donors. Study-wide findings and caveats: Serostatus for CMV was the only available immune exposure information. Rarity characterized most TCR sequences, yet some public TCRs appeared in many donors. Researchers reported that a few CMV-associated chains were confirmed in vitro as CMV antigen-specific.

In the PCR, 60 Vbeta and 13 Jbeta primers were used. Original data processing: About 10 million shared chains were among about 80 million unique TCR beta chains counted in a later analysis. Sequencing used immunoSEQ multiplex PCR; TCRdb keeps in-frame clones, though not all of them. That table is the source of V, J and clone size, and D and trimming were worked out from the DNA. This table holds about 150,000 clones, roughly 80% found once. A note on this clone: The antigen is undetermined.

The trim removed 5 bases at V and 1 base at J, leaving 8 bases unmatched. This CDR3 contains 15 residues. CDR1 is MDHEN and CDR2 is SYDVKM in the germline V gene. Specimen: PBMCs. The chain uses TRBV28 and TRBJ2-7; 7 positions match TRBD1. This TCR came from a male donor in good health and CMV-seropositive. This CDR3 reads CASSRPDRESYEQYF. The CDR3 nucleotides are TGTGCCAGCAGTCGCCCTGACAGGGAGTCCTACGAGCAGTACTTC.